A single TCR beta chain is shown here with its context. Its specificity is not known. The entry originates in a study of cytomegalovirus exposure and HLA in healthy donors. On the study more broadly: In terms of ancestry, the Caucasian-associated cluster contained about four fifths of the approximately 400 genotyped donors.

The PCR made use of 60 Vbeta and 13 Jbeta primers. Produced via immunoSEQ multiplex PCR; TCRdb's table is partial and in-frame only. This table holds roughly 150,000 clones, over 70% found once. Study-wide results and caveats: Certain indistinguishable V segments, among them TRBV6-2 and TRBV6-3, were excluded. Productive status was seen about 90% or about 30% of the time for most TCR beta V segments in an earlier analysis. In a later analysis, several top co-occurrence clusters appeared linked to parvovirus B19, influenza, CMV and Epstein-Barr virus.

CDR1 and CDR2 (germline): SGHDN, FVKESK. V shed 5 bases, J shed 4 bases, and the junction held 7 bases outside the gene matches. The CDR3 contains 15 residues. Input material: PBMCs. This sequence originates from a young man in good health and CMV-seronegative. The chain links TRBV14 to TRBJ2-2, with 7 bases identical to TRBD1. Written as DNA, the CDR3 is TGTGCCAGCAGCTCTCGGGGACAGAGCACCGGGGAGCTGTTTTTT. Residues: CASSSRGQSTGELFF.